Listed here are 9 T cell receptor beta chains from one sample, sequenced in a study of blood T cells in healthy people across ages. Then a second PCR, running roughly 7 to 11 cycles, was carried out with a sample-barcoded 5' primer and a J-beta primer mix. TCRdb reprocessed the 5' RACE reads via MiXCR and lists one record per CDR3 protein. The sample carries 1.5 million to 2 million distinct CDR3 sequences, under 30% recorded once. Sequenced: blood. These TCRs come from a young woman in good health.

Many counts were recorded for this clonotype. V is TRBV29-1 and J is TRBJ2-1; TRBD2 aligns across 7 bases. This CDR3 spans 13 amino acids. V shed 0 bases, J shed 8 bases, and the junction held 4 bases outside the gene matches. Germline lookup yields CDR1 SQVTM and CDR2 ANQGSEA. The CDR3 nucleotides read TGCAGCGTTGAAGACCTAGCGGTGGATGAGCAGTTCTTC. This sequence encodes CSVEDLAVDEQFF.

The CDR3 sequence: CASSEWDTRSYEQYF. The CDR3 DNA sequence: TGTGCCAGCAGCGAATGGGACACCCGCTCCTACGAGCAGTACTTC. The rearrangement uses TRBV6-1 and TRBJ2-7; D may be TRBD1 (6 bases). The germline V gene has CDR1 MNHNS and CDR2 SASEGT. Trimming shortened V by 6 bases and J by 0 bases, and 15 bases separated the two germline ends. The CDR3 is made up of 15 amino acids.

In this sample, this clonotype turned up a few times. V gene TRBV10-3 combines with J gene TRBJ2-3; D is unresolved. CDR3 length equals 13 residues. From germline, CDR1 is ENHRY and CDR2 SYGVKD. Trimming removed 6 bases from V and 6 bases from J, with 13 bases in between. The CDR3 nucleotides are TGTGCCATCAGCGAAAGTCAAAAGGATACGCAGTATTTT. Translated, it gives CAISESQKDTQYF.

This clonotype was picked up many times. CDR3 sequence reads: CAIRGLGGATDTQYF. The CDR3 DNA follows: TGTGCCATCAGAGGTTTGGGTGGCGCCACAGATACGCAGTATTTT. The chain uses TRBV10-3 and TRBJ2-3; no clear D gene. CDR3 length: 15 residues. V was trimmed by 6 bases and J by 2 bases, leaving 15 bases between them. Germline CDR1 and CDR2: ENHRY and SYGVKD.

Remarks on this clonotype: Mismatch with germline at one junction end may stem from a read error. CDR3 protein: CAGSVGANQPQHF. Here the CDR3 DNA reads TGTGCCGGCAGTGTGGGGGCGAATCAGCCCCAGCATTTT. The chain is built from TRBV2 and TRBJ1-5; tentative D call: TRBD1 (6 bases). CDR3 size: 13 residues. Germline assignment: CDR1 SNHLY and CDR2 FYNNEI.

The rearrangement links TRBV19 to TRBJ2-1; D is uncertain. V lost 0 bases and J 11 bases, leaving 5 bases between the germline ends. Germline V lookup: CDR1 LNHDA, CDR2 SQIVND (reference sequence). The CDR3 has 11 amino acids. CDR3 DNA: TGTGCCAGTAGTATAGATAGGCAGCAGTTCTTC. Translating it yields CASSIDRQQFF.

The rearrangement uses TRBV20-1 and TRBJ1-5; D is possibly TRBD1 (6 bases). This CDR3 has 14 amino acids. The germline CDR1 and CDR2 sequences are DFQATT and SNEGSKA (reference sequence). Deletions cut 4 bases from V and 7 bases from J, with 17 bases between. The DNA for the CDR3 is TGCAGTGCTACTCGGGGGACAATCTTGCAGCCCCAGCATTTT. Translated, it gives CSATRGTILQPQHF.

This clonotype was counted many times. The chain uses TRBV9 and TRBJ2-7; D is uncertain. V dropped 3 bases and J dropped 9 bases, with 13 bases sitting between them. Germline V CDR1 and CDR2: SGDLS, YYNGEE. The CDR3 is 12 amino acids. DNA of the CDR3: TGTGCCAGCAGCGCTGGCGGTGGCGTGCAGTACTTC. Residues: CASSAGGGVQYF.

This clonotype was found a few times. This clone may be a read error of a much larger clone one base away. The J gene is TRBJ2-5, the V gene TRBV20-1; 7 bases map to TRBD2. V lost 6 bases, J lost 1 base, and 26 bases stayed unmatched. This CDR3 comprises 20 residues. Per germline, CDR1 DFQATT and CDR2 SNEGSKA (reference sequence). CDR3 amino acids: CSAHTDLAGVGGGSQETQYF. The CDR3 region has the DNA TGCAGTGCGCACACAGACCTGGCGGGAGTGGGAGGCGGAAGCCAAGAGACCCAGTACTTC.